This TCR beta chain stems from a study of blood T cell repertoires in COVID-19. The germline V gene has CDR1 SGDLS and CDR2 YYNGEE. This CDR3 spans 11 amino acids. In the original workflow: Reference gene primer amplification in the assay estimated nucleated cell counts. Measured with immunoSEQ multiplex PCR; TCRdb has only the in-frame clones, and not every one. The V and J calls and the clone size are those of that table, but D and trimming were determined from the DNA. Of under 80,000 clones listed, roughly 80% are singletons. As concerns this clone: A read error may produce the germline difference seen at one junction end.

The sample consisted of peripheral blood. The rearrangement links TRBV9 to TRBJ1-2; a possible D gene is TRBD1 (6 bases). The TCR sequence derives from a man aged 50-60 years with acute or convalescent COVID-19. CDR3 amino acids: CASSVGGLISF. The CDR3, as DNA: TGTGCCAGCAGCGTCGGGGGGCTAATCTCCTTC. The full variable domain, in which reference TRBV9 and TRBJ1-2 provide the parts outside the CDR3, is DSGVTQTPKHLITATGQRVTLRCSPRSGDLSVYWYQQSLDQGLQFLIQYYNGEERAKGNILERFSAQQFPDLHSELNLSSLELGDSALYFCASSVGGLISFGSGTRLTVV.